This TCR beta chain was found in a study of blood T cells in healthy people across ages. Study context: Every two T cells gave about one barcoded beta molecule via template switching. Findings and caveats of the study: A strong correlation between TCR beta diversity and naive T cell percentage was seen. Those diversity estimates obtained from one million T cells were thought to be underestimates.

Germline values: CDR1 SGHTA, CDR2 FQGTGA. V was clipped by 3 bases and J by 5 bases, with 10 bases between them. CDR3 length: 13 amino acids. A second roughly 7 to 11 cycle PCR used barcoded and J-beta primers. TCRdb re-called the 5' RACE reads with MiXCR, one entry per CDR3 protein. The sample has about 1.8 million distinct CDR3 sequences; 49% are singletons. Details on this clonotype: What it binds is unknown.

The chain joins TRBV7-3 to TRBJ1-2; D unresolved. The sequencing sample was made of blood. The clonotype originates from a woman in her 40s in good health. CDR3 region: CASSFEDGYGYTF. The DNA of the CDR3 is TGTGCCAGCAGCTTTGAGGACGGGTATGGCTACACCTTC.